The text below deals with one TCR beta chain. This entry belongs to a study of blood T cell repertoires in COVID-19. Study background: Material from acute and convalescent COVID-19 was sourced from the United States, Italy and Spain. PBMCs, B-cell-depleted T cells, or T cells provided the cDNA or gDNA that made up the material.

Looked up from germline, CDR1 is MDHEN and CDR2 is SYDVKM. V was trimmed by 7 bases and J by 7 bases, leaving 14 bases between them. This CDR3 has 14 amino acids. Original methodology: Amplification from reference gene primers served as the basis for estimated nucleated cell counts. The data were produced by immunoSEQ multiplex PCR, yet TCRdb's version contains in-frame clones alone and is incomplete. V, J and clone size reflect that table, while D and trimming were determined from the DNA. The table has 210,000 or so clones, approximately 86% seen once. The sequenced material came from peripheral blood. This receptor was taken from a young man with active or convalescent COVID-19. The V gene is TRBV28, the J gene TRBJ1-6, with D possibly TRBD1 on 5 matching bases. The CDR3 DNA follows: TGTGCCAGCATGGTCCGGCAGGGAAATTCACCCCTCCACTTT. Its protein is CASMVRQGNSPLHF.